This T cell receptor beta chain comes out of a study of tumor and adjacent non-tumor tissue in lung cancer. This clonotype was observed once. The antigen is unknown. Sequence at one end of the junction differs from germline and may be a read error. A modified ARM-PCR protocol with three rounds of nested PCR amplified TCRbeta. Using its own MiXCR run on the multiplex PCR reads, TCRdb lists one record per CDR3 protein. The table includes around 70,000 distinct CDR3 sequences, approximately 73% detected once. Study-level points and caveats: TCR diversity was significantly greater in tumor than normal lung tissue.

This sample's RNA came from whole unsorted tissue. Specimen: lung tumor tissue. The TCR sequence derives from a man between 60 and 70 years old with non-small cell lung cancer.

In nucleotides, the CDR3 is TGCAGTGCTAGAACAGAGGCTAAATATGGCTACACATTC. This encodes CSARTEAKYGYTF. This chain uses TRBV20-1 with TRBJ1-2; D gene unclear. This CDR3 comprises 13 residues. Germline V CDR1 and CDR2: DFQATT, SNEGSKA (reference sequence).